The 15 T cell receptor beta chains given below trace back to one sample, sequenced in a study of response to subunit inactivated influenza vaccine. Each CDR3 protein gets one entry after TCRdb re-called the RT-PCR reads with MiXCR. The table records about 800,000 distinct CDR3 sequences, about 20% of them present only once. Material: PBMCs from blood, obtained around 5 days after vaccination. Source of these receptors: a man aged 45 to 65 who received an inactivated influenza vaccine.

The chain joins TRBV10-3 to TRBJ2-7, with unresolved D. Trimming took 3 bases from V and 0 from J, leaving 9 bases between them. This CDR3 has 14 amino acids. CDR1 ENHRY and CDR2 SYGVKD come from the germline V gene. The CDR3 reads CAISDPGNSYEQYF. The CDR3 nucleotides are TGTGCCATCAGTGACCCAGGTAACTCCTACGAGCAGTACTTC.

This rearrangement joins TRBV7-2 to TRBJ1-4; D is uncertain. CDR1 is SGHTA and CDR2 is FQGNSA in the germline V gene. The CDR3 covers 14 residues. Trimming shortened V by 3 bases and J by 0 bases, and 5 bases separated the two germline ends. The CDR3 spells CASSFTPTNEKLFF. DNA for the CDR3: TGTGCCAGCAGCTTCACTCCAACTAATGAAAAACTGTTTTTT.

The chain carries TRBV7-2 and TRBJ2-1; D unresolved. This CDR3 has 13 amino acids. Germline V lookup: CDR1 SGHTA, CDR2 FQGNSA. The V gene lost 5 bases and the J gene lost 12 bases, with 17 bases spanning the gap. The CDR3 region has the DNA TGTGCCAGCAGCACAGTTCGTAGTGTTGTGCAGTTCTTC. Translated, it gives CASSTVRSVVQFF.

A note on this clonotype: One end of the junction is discordant with germline, which a read error may explain. The chain uses TRBV2 and TRBJ2-1; 8 bases fit TRBD2. The CDR3 runs 18 residues. Germline values: CDR1 SNHLY, CDR2 FYNNEI. The CDR3 is CACSGRPSTSGNYNEQFF. The CDR3 DNA reads TGTGCCTGCAGTGGCCGTCCTAGTACTAGCGGCAATTACAATGAGCAGTTCTTC.

Only a few counts were recorded for this clonotype. The CDR3 sequence: CASSEVAGVYNEQFF. Here the CDR3 DNA reads TGTGCCAGCAGTGAAGTGGCAGGGGTATACAATGAGCAGTTCTTC. The V gene is TRBV2, the J gene TRBJ2-1, with D tentatively TRBD1 (6 bases). The CDR3 contains 15 residues. V dropped 1 base and J dropped 4 bases, with 11 bases sitting between them. Per the germline V gene, CDR1 is SNHLY and CDR2 is FYNNEI.

This clonotype has ten or more counts. The rearrangement joins TRBV7-2 to TRBJ1-6; D remains ambiguous. Deletions cut 4 bases from V and 8 bases from J, with 12 bases between. CDR3 length: 14 residues. Germline values: CDR1 SGHTA, CDR2 FQGNSA. The CDR3 sequence is CASSYRLPYSPLHF. The CDR3 DNA follows: TGTGCCAGCAGCTACCGCCTGCCCTATTCACCCCTCCACTTT.

The genes are TRBV12-3 or TRBV12-4 and TRBJ2-5; 11 positions agree with TRBD1. This CDR3 comprises 17 residues. V lost 6 bases and J lost 4; bases outside the gene matches: 13. The DNA for the CDR3 is TGTGCCAGCAGCCGACGAACCATGGGACAGGGGGGAGAGACCCAGTACTTC. This translates into CASSRRTMGQGGETQYF.

The rearrangement uses TRBV6-1 and TRBJ1-2; D possibly corresponds to TRBD1 (6 bases). This CDR3 contains 13 residues. The V and J ends lost 7 bases and 7 bases respectively, with 16 bases between them. From germline, CDR1 is MNHNS and CDR2 SASEGT. The CDR3 DNA is TGTGCCAGCAAAACCGCCCCAGGGGCTGGCTACACCTTC. This encodes CASKTAPGAGYTF.

The genes are TRBV20-1 and TRBJ2-3; D remains ambiguous. Trimming took 1 base from V and 4 from J, leaving 6 bases between them. This CDR3 spans 12 amino acids. Germline loops: CDR1 DFQATT, CDR2 SNEGSKA (reference sequence). The CDR3 here is CSARGEADTQYF. As DNA, the CDR3 is TGCAGTGCTAGAGGAGAGGCAGATACGCAGTATTTT.

V and J are TRBV10-3 and TRBJ1-1; the D gene is possibly TRBD1 (5 bases). This CDR3 has 14 residues. Germline CDR1 and CDR2: ENHRY and SYGVKD. V was pared by 4 bases and J by 1 base, with 10 bases between. The CDR3 region has the DNA TGTGCCATCAGTGTGGTGGGACGGAACACTGAAGCTTTCTTT. It specifies CAISVVGRNTEAFF.

The gene calls are TRBV21-1 and TRBJ1-1. TRBV21-1 is an annotated pseudogene. The CDR3 runs to 19 residues. The CDR3 region is CASSNLSSGPGGMNTEAFF. The CDR3, as DNA: TGTGCCAGCAGCAACCTATCTAGCGGTCCAGGCGGCATGAACACTGAAGCTTTCTTT.

V and J are TRBV4-2 and TRBJ1-6, with D possibly being TRBD1 (5 bases). CDR3 size: 18 residues. Trimming left V 4 bases short and J 1 base short, with 17 bases between. Germline assignment: CDR1 LGHNA and CDR2 YNFKEQ. The CDR3 spells CASSRNAGMGSYNSPLHF. As DNA, the CDR3 is TGTGCCAGCAGCCGGAATGCAGGGATGGGGTCCTATAATTCACCCCTCCACTTT.

This clonotype came up a few times. The chain couples TRBV5-1 to TRBJ1-2, with D maybe TRBD1 (6 bases). The germline V and J ends were trimmed by 4 bases and 3 bases, with 13 bases remaining between them. CDR1 SGHRS and CDR2 YFSETQ come from the germline V gene. This CDR3 spans 14 amino acids. CDR3 DNA: TGCGCCAGCAGCCAAGGACAGACGGACTATGGCTACACCTTC. Residues: CASSQGQTDYGYTF.

J is TRBJ2-1 and V is TRBV20-1, with 7 nucleotides matching TRBD2. There are 14 residues in the CDR3. Germline trimming cut 6 bases from V and 0 bases from J; bases unmatched to any gene: 5. CDR1 is DFQATT and CDR2 is SNEGSKA in the germline V gene (reference sequence). CDR3 coding DNA: TGCAGTGCGAGGACTAGGGACTCCTACAATGAGCAGTTCTTC. Protein: CSARTRDSYNEQFF.

The rearrangement uses TRBV29-1 and TRBJ2-3, with TRBD2 matching over 9 bases. CDR1 is SQVTM and CDR2 is ANQGSEA in the germline V gene. The CDR3 sequence is 15 residues long. The V segment lost 4 bases and the J segment 2 bases; nucleotides outside the gene matches: 7. In DNA, the CDR3 is TGCAGCGTTGGGCCCCTAGCGGGAACCACAGATACGCAGTATTTT. Translating it yields CSVGPLAGTTDTQYF.